The source of this TCR beta chain is a study of T cell changes during pregnancy in multiple sclerosis. The method was immunoSEQ multiplex PCR; TCRdb's version includes in-frame clones alone and lacks a portion of them. Of about 42,000 clones in the sample, under 90% were seen once. Trimming cost V 4 bases and J 0 bases; bases outside gene matches: 2. CDR1 is SGHTS, CDR2 YDEGEE, per germline. The CDR3 contains 17 residues. V gene TRBV5-8 combines with J gene TRBJ2-6, with 12 nucleotides matching TRBD1. The sample in question was CD4+ T cells from peripheral blood mononuclear cells, obtained before pregnancy. This TCR came from a female donor with multiple sclerosis, enrolled in a pregnancy study. CDR3 nucleotides: TGTGCCAGCAGCCCGGGACAGGGGGCCTCTGGGGCCAACGTCCTGACTTTC. This encodes CASSPGQGASGANVLTF.